A single sample is the source of the 15 T cell receptor beta chains below, sequenced in a study of T cells after posttransplantation cyclophosphamide. The naive gate required viable CD3+CD4+ or CD3+CD8+ cells with CCR7+CD45RA+CD45RO-CD95-CD27+CD28+ phenotype. Profiled with immunoSEQ multiplex PCR; TCRdb holds only in-frame clones, not every one. The data hold fewer than 20,000 clones, with 94% observed a single time. The sample comprised naive CD4+ T cells sorted from blood. The receptors were sampled from a woman between 45 and 65 years old in good health and a related stem cell transplant donor.

This chain links TRBV28 with TRBJ1-5, with D tentatively TRBD1 (6 bases). The CDR3 consists of 15 residues. Trimming removed 5 bases at V and 4 bases at J, with 15 bases between. Looked up from germline, CDR1 is MDHEN and CDR2 is SYDVKM. The CDR3 region has the DNA TGTGCCAGCAGTCTCCCGGGCAGGGGTAATCAGCCCCAGCATTTT. Protein product: CASSLPGRGNQPQHF.

The rearrangement uses TRBV19 and TRBJ1-5; no clear D gene. CDR1 and CDR2 from the germline V gene are LNHDA and SQIVND (reference sequence). The V gene lost 0 bases and the J gene lost 0 bases, with 15 bases spanning the gap. This CDR3 has 18 amino acids. CDR3 region: CASSIDFGRTYSNQPQHF. The CDR3 coding sequence is TGTGCCAGTAGTATAGATTTCGGGAGGACCTATAGCAATCAGCCCCAGCATTTT.

This chain connects TRBV30 to TRBJ2-1; D call uncertain. Deletions cut 4 bases from V and 2 bases from J, with 18 bases between. The germline gives CDR1 GTSNPN, CDR2 SVGIG (reference sequence). This CDR3 contains 16 residues. The CDR3 DNA is TGTGCCTGGAAAGTTTGGGTAGGCGGTCCCTACAATGAGCAGTTCTTC. As protein: CAWKVWVGGPYNEQFF. Together with reference TRBV30 and TRBJ2-1, the CDR3 gives the full variable domain: SQTIHQWPATLVQPVGSPLSLECTVEGTSNPNLYWYRQAAGRGLQLLFYSVGIGQISSEVPQNLSASRPQDRQFILSSKKLLLSDSGFYLCAWKVWVGGPYNEQFFGPGTRLTVL.

With regard to this clone: This same CDR3 is encoded by further DNA sequences in the sample. This chain uses TRBV19 with TRBJ2-2; D perhaps matches TRBD1 (5 bases). V lost 6 bases, J lost 7 bases, and 12 bases lay in between. The CDR3 contains 13 residues. Germline values: CDR1 LNHDA, CDR2 SQIVND (reference sequence). DNA of the CDR3: TGTGCCAGTAGCACCCAGGGCAGCGGGGAGCTGTTTTTT. It is translated as CASSTQGSGELFF.

This clone is a singleton in its sample. The CDR3 DNA sequence: TGCGCCAGCAGCCAAGACTGGAGCGGGAGGTCCCGGGGGTGGGATGAGCAGTTCTTC. It yields the protein CASSQDWSGRSRGWDEQFF. The J gene is TRBJ2-1, the V gene TRBV4-3; TRBD2 aligns across 9 bases. Germline CDR1 LGHNA, CDR2 YSLEER. The length of the CDR3 is 19 residues. V trimming: 0 bases; J trimming: 8 bases; junction bases outside the gene matches: 17.

The rearrangement uses TRBV28 and TRBJ2-1, with 12 bases fitting TRBD2. From germline, CDR1 is MDHEN and CDR2 SYDVKM. V shed 6 bases, J shed 4 bases, and the junction held 4 bases outside the gene matches. The CDR3 contains 15 residues. The CDR3 coding sequence is TGTGCCAGCAGCCCTCTAGCGGGAGGGTACAATGAGCAGTTCTTC. Amino acids: CASSPLAGGYNEQFF.

The V call is TRBV5-8, the J call TRBJ1-2; 8 bases are shared with TRBD1. Germline CDR1 is SGHTS and CDR2 is YDEGEE. This CDR3 contains 15 residues. Germline trimming cut 7 bases from V and 4 bases from J; bases unmatched to any gene: 12. The CDR3 loop is CASRLWTGSAYGYTF. The CDR3 DNA is TGTGCCAGCCGACTATGGACAGGGAGCGCCTATGGCTACACCTTC.

The chain's CDR3 is CASTREGALNTGELFF. DNA for the CDR3: TGTGCCAGCACCAGAGAGGGGGCGTTGAACACCGGGGAGCTGTTTTTT. The V and J genes are TRBV7-9 and TRBJ2-2, with 7 nucleotides matching TRBD1. The CDR3 contains 16 residues. Germline trimming cut 7 bases from V and 1 base from J; bases unmatched to any gene: 9. The germline V gene has CDR1 SEHNR and CDR2 FQNEAQ (reference sequence).

The gene calls are TRBV2 and TRBJ2-7, with D maybe TRBD2 (6 bases). Germline V CDR1 and CDR2: SNHLY, FYNNEI. The CDR3 length is 13 residues. With 8 bases removed from V and 7 bases from J, the gap between germline ends came to 18 bases. In DNA, the CDR3 is TGTGCCAGCGTTAGGGTGAATCGGGGGGAGCAGTACTTC. This codes for CASVRVNRGEQYF.

The chain joins TRBV19 to TRBJ2-7; D is undetermined. Trimming stripped 2 bases from V and 3 bases from J, with 11 bases between. The CDR3 is made up of 14 amino acids. Germline values: CDR1 LNHDA, CDR2 SQIVND (reference sequence). CDR3 residues: CASSIRVFRYEQYF. The CDR3 DNA reads TGTGCCAGTAGTATAAGAGTCTTCCGCTACGAGCAGTACTTC.

The chain employs TRBV30 and TRBJ1-4, with D unclear. The germline gives CDR1 GTSNPN, CDR2 SVGIG (reference sequence). This CDR3 spans 13 amino acids. V was pared by 6 bases and J by 3 bases, with 11 bases between. The CDR3 reads CACLLHANEKLFF. The CDR3 DNA is TGTGCCTGCCTACTACATGCTAATGAAAAACTGTTTTTT.

V gene TRBV5-1 combines with J gene TRBJ1-6; 7 nucleotides match TRBD1. The CDR3 is made up of 15 amino acids. Trimming at V came to 2 bases and at J to 9 bases, leaving 8 bases not matched to a gene. The germline CDR1 and CDR2 sequences are SGHRS and YFSETQ. This CDR3 is CASSFYTGTASPLHF. The CDR3 nucleotides are TGCGCCAGCAGCTTCTATACCGGGACAGCTTCACCCCTCCACTTT.

This sequence joins TRBV15 and TRBJ2-7, with 11 bases that match TRBD2. The J call may be mistaken, given a closer DNA end match to TRBJ2-5. This CDR3 has 15 amino acids. Germline CDR1 LNHNV, CDR2 YYDKDF (reference sequence). The CDR3 reads CATSRLAGGAETQYF. CDR3 bases: TGTGCCACCAGCAGACTAGCGGGAGGCGCAGAGACCCAGTACTTC.

The genes are TRBV29-1 and TRBJ1-1, with D unclear. The CDR3 totals 13 residues. Trimming removed 8 bases at V and 0 bases at J, with 13 bases between. The germline gives CDR1 SQVTM, CDR2 ANQGSEA. CDR3 sequence (DNA): TGCAGCCTGCCAGGTTCTCTGAACACTGAAGCTTTCTTT. It specifies CSLPGSLNTEAFF.

In nucleotides, the CDR3 is TGTGCCAGCAGCCCCGTCCGGGGAGGTAATACGCAGTATTTT. The encoded protein is CASSPVRGGNTQYF. The chain couples TRBV7-2 to TRBJ2-3, with D maybe TRBD2 (6 bases). Between the trimmed V and J ends, which lost 5 bases and 7 bases, there was a span of 16 bases. The CDR3 sequence is 14 residues long. The V gene's germline CDR1 is SGHTA and CDR2 FQGNSA.